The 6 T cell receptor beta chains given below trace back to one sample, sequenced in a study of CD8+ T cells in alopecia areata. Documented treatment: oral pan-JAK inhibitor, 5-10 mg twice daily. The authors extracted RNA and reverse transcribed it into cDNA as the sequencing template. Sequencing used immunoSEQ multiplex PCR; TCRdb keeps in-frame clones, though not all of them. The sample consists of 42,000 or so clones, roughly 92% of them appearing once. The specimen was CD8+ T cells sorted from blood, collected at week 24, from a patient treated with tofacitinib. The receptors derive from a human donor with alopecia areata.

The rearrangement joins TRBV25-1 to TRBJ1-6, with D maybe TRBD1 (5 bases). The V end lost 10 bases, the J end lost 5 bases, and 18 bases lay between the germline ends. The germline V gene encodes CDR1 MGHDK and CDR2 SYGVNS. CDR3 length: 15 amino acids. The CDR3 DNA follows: TGTGCCACGCTTGGGACGGGAAAAAATAATTCACCCCTCCACTTT. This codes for CATLGTGKNNSPLHF.

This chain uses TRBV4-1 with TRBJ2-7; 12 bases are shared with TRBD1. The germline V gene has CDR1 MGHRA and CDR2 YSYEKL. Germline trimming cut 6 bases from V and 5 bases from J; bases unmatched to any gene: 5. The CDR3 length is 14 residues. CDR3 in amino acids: CASRPGQGADEQYF. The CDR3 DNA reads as TGCGCCAGCAGACCGGGACAGGGGGCGGACGAGCAGTACTTC.

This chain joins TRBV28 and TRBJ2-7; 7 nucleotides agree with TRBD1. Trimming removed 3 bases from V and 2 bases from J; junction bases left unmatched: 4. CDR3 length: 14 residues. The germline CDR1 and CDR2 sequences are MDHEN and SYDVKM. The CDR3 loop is CASSFDRETYEQYF. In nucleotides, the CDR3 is TGTGCCAGCAGTTTTGACAGGGAGACCTACGAGCAGTACTTC.

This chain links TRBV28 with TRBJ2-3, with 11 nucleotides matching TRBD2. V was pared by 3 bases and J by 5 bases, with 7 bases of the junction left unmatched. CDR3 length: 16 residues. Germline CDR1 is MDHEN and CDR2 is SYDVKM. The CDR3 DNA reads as TGTGCCAGCAGTTTGATGGCTAGCGGGGGGCAAGATACGCAGTATTTT. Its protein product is CASSLMASGGQDTQYF.

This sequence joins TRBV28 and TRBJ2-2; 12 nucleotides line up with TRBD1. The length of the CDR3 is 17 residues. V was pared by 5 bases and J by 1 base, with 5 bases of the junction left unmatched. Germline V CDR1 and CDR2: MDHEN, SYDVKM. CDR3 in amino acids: CASSTRDRGRNTGELFF. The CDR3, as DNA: TGTGCCAGCAGTACACGGGACAGGGGGCGGAACACCGGGGAGCTGTTTTTT. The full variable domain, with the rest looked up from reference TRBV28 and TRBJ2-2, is DVKVTQSSRYLVKRTGEKVFLECVQDMDHENMFWYRQDPGLGLRLIYFSYDVKMKEKGDIPEGYSVSREKKERFSLILESASTNQTSMYLCASSTRDRGRNTGELFFGEGSRLTVL.

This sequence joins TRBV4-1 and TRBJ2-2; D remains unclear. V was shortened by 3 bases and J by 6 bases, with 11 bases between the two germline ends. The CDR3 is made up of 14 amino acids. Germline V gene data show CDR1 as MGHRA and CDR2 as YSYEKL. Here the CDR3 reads CASSQVGGAGELFF. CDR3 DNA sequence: TGCGCCAGCAGCCAGGTTGGCGGAGCCGGGGAGCTGTTTTTT.